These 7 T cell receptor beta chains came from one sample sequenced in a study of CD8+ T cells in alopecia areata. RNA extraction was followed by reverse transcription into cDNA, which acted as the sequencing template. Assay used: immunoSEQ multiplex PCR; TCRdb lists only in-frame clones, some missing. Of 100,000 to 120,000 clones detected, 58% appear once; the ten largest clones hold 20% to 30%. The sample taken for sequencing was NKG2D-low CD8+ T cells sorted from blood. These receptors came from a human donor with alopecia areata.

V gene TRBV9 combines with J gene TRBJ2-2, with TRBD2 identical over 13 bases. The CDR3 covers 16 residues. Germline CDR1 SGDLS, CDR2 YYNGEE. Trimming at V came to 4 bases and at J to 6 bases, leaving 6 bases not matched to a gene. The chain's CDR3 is CASSQTTSGRSGELFF. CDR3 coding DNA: TGTGCCAGCAGCCAAACGACTAGCGGGAGGTCCGGGGAGCTGTTTTTT.

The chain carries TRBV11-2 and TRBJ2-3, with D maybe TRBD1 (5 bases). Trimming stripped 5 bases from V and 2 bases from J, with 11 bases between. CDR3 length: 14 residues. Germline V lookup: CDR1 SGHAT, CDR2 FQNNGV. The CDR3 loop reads CASSHRQFTDTQYF. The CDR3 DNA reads TGTGCCAGCAGCCACAGACAGTTCACAGATACGCAGTATTTT.

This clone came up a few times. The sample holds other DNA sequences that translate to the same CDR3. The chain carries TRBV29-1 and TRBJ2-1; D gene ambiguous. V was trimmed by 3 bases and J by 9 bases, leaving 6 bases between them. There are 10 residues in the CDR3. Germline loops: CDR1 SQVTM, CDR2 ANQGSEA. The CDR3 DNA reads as TGCAGCGTTGACCTTGGTGAGCAGTTCTTC. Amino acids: CSVDLGEQFF.

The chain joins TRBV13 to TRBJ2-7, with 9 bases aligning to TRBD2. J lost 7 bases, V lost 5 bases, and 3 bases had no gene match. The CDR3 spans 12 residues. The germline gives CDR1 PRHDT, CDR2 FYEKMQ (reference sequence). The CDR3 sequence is CASSPAGGEQYF. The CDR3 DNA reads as TGTGCCAGCAGCCCGGCGGGGGGGGAGCAGTACTTC.

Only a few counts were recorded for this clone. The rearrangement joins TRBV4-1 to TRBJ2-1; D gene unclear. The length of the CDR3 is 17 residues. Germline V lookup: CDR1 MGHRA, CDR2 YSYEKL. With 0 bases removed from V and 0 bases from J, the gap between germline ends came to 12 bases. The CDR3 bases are TGCGCCAGCAGCCAAGATCTTCGGGCGAGCTCCTACAATGAGCAGTTCTTC. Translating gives CASSQDLRASSYNEQFF.

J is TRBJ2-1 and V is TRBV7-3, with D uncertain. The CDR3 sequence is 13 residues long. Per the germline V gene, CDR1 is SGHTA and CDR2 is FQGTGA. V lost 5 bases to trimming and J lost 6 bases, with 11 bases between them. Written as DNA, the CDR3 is TGTGCCAGCAGCCCCGGACGGAGCAATGAGCAGTTCTTC. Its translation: CASSPGRSNEQFF.

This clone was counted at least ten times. This CDR3 is CASSRDNYEQYF. CDR3 sequence (DNA): TGTGCCAGCAGTCGGGACAACTACGAGCAGTACTTC. The V and J genes are TRBV28 and TRBJ2-7; TRBD1 might be the D (6 bases). Trimming took off 5 bases at V and 3 bases at J, with 8 bases between the two ends. Germline values: CDR1 MDHEN, CDR2 SYDVKM. The CDR3 runs to 12 residues.